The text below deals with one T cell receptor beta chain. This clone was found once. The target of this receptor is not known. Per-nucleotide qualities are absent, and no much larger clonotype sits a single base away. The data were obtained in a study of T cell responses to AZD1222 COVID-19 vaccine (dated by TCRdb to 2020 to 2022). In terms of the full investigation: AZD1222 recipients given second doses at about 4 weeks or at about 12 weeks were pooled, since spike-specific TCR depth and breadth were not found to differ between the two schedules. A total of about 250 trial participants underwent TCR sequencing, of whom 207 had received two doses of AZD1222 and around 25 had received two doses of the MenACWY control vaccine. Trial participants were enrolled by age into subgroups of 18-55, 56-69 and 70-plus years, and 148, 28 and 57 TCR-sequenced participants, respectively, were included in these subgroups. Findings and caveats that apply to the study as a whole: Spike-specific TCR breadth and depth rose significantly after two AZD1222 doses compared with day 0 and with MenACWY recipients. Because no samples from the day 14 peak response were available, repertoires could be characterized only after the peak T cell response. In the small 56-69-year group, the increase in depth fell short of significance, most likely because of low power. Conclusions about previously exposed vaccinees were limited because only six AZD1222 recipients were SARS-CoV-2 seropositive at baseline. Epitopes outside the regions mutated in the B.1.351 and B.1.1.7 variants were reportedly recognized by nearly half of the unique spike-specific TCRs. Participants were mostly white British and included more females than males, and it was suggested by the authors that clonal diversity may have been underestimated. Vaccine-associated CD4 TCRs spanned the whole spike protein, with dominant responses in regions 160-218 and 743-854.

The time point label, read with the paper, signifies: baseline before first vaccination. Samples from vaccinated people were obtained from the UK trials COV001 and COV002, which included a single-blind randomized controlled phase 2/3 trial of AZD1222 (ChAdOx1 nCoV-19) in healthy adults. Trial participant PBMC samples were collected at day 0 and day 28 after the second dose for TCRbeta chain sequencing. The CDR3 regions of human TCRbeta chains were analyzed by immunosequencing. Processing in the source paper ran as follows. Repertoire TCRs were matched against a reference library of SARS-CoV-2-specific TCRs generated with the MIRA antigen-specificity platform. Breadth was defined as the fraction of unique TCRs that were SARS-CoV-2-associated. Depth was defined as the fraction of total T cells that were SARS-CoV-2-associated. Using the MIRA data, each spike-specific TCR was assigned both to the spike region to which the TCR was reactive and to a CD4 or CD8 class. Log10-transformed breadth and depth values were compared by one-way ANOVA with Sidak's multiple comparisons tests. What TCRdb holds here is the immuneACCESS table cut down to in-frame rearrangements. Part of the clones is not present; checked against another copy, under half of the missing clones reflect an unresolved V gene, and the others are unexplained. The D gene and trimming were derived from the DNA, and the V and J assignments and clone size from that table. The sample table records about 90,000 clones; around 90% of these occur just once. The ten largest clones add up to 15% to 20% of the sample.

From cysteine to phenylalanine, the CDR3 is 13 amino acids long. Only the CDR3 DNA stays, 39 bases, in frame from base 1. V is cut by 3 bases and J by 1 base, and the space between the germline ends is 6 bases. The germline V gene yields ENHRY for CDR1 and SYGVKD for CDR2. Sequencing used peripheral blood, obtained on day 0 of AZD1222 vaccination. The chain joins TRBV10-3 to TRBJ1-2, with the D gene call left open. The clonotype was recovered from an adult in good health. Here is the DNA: TGTGCCATCAGTGAAGCCAATAACTATGGCTACACCTTC. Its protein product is CAISEANNYGYTF.